Listed here are 10 T cell receptor beta chains from one sample, sequenced in a study of blood T cell repertoires in COVID-19. Clones were sequenced by immunoSEQ multiplex PCR, and TCRdb holds only the in-frame ones, with some missing. This sample has 95,000 to 150,000 clones; approximately 83% occur once, and the top ten carry 12%. The material sequenced was peripheral blood. The receptors derive from a man aged 55 to 69 with acute or convalescent COVID-19.

This chain joins TRBV5-1 and TRBJ1-1, with TRBD1 matching over 7 bases. V shed 0 bases and J 0 bases; nucleotides not matched to a gene: 5. CDR1 SGHRS and CDR2 YFSETQ come from the germline V gene. The CDR3 spans 16 residues. The CDR3 loop reads CASSLGDSLLNTEAFF. The CDR3 DNA follows: TGCGCCAGCAGCTTGGGGGACAGCCTACTGAACACTGAAGCTTTCTTT.

The genes are TRBV28 and TRBJ2-1; 10 bases fit TRBD1. V shed 5 bases and J 6 bases; nucleotides not matched to a gene: 4. CDR1 is MDHEN, CDR2 SYDVKM, per germline. This CDR3 contains 14 residues. Here the CDR3 reads CASSGTGVTNEQFF. CDR3 coding DNA: TGTGCCAGCAGTGGGACAGGGGTTACCAATGAGCAGTTCTTC.

This clone was seen more than once but under ten times. The rearrangement links TRBV5-8 to TRBJ2-3, with D unresolved. The length of the CDR3 is 14 residues. Deletions cut 3 bases from V and 0 bases from J, with 8 bases between. Per germline, CDR1 SGHTS and CDR2 YDEGEE. CDR3 sequence reads: CASSSVTSTDTQYF. As DNA, the CDR3 is TGTGCCAGCAGCTCCGTAACTAGCACAGATACGCAGTATTTT.

This sequence joins TRBV2 and TRBJ1-1, with D unresolved. V shed 7 bases and J shed 0 bases, with 9 bases lying between them. Germline values: CDR1 SNHLY, CDR2 FYNNEI. CDR3 size: 13 residues. DNA of the CDR3: TGTGCCAGCAAGGCGGAAATGAACACTGAAGCTTTCTTT. Amino acids: CASKAEMNTEAFF.

This clone was detected once. The V gene is TRBV12-3 or TRBV12-4, the J gene TRBJ1-1; D gene uncertain. The CDR3 is made up of 13 amino acids. Trimming took 6 bases from V and 3 from J, leaving 11 bases between them. DNA for the CDR3: TGTGCCAGCAGACGATTCCAGGACACTGAAGCTTTCTTT. Translation gives CASRRFQDTEAFF.

J is TRBJ2-1 and V is TRBV19; 9 positions agree with TRBD2. V gave up 3 bases and J gave up 7 bases; unmatched junction bases: 19. CDR1 is LNHDA, CDR2 SQIVND, per germline (reference sequence). CDR3 size: 19 residues. CDR3 sequence: CASSILRRDLAGSGNEQFF. CDR3 DNA: TGTGCCAGTAGTATCCTCCGACGTGACCTAGCGGGATCGGGGAATGAGCAGTTCTTC.

V gene TRBV29-1 combines with J gene TRBJ2-1, with 7 bases identical to TRBD2. This CDR3 comprises 15 residues. Germline CDR1 SQVTM, CDR2 ANQGSEA. Trimming took 3 bases from V and 1 from J; bases not matched to a gene: 6. DNA for the CDR3: TGCAGCGTTGATGGCGGGAGACGTTCCTACAATGAGCAGTTCTTC. Its translation is CSVDGGRRSYNEQFF.

The gene calls are TRBV19 and TRBJ1-2; D is perhaps TRBD1 (6 bases). V dropped 4 bases and J dropped 0 bases, with 15 bases sitting between them. The length of the CDR3 is 16 residues. Germline V gives CDR1 LNHDA, CDR2 SQIVND (reference sequence). The CDR3 loop reads CASSTGGQSTNYGYTF. CDR3 in DNA: TGTGCCAGTAGTACCGGAGGACAGAGCACTAACTATGGCTACACCTTC.

The chain joins TRBV2 to TRBJ2-7; TRBD2 matches 7 bases. The V and J ends lost 3 bases and 7 bases, in that order; junction bases with no gene match: 12. This CDR3 region has 15 residues. Germline values: CDR1 SNHLY, CDR2 FYNNEI. CDR3 DNA sequence: TGTGCCAGCAGTGATGAGGCTAGCGGCTACGGGGAGCAGTACTTC. The encoded protein is CASSDEASGYGEQYF.

Only one count was recorded for this clone. The genes are TRBV27 and TRBJ2-1; 8 bases align to TRBD1. This CDR3 is built from 15 residues. Unmatched junction bases numbered 9, after V lost 6 bases and J lost 5 bases. The germline V gene encodes CDR1 MNHEY and CDR2 SMNVEV (reference sequence). The chain's CDR3 is CASRYDGQGDNEQFF. Written as DNA, the CDR3 is TGTGCCAGCAGGTATGACGGACAGGGCGACAATGAGCAGTTCTTC.